Listed here are 8 T cell receptor beta chains from one sample, sequenced in a study of neurological immune-mediated disorders. In TCRdb, the 5' RACE reads were re-called with MiXCR into one record per CDR3 protein. The data hold approximately 65,000 distinct CDR3 sequences, with roughly 4.9% observed a single time. Sequencing was done on a sample of PBMCs. The source of these receptors is a human donor with multiple sclerosis. The donor label of this sample is uncertain.

The table lists this clonotype with a few counts. The chain is built from TRBV5-1 and TRBJ2-1; TRBD1 aligns across 10 bases. The ends lost 4 bases at V and 7 bases at J; junction bases unmatched: 5. The CDR3 consists of 14 residues. CDR1 and CDR2 from the germline V gene are SGHRS and YFSETQ. The CDR3 nucleotides are TGCGCCAGCAGCACCTGGGACAGGGGAAATGAGCAGTTCTTC. Its translation is CASSTWDRGNEQFF.

This clonotype was observed many times. V gene TRBV20-1 combines with J gene TRBJ1-3, with D perhaps matching TRBD1 (5 bases). V was cut by 3 bases and J by 2 bases, with 8 bases left in between. Germline CDR1 DFQATT, CDR2 SNEGSKA (reference sequence). CDR3 length: 13 amino acids. CDR3 coding DNA: TGCAGTGCTAGGGGCAGGGCTGGAAACACCATATATTTT. Protein product: CSARGRAGNTIYF.

This clonotype has just a few counts. The chain has TRBV20-1 and TRBJ1-2, with TRBD1 matching over 9 bases. Germline V gene sequence: CDR1 DFQATT, CDR2 SNEGSKA (reference sequence). The CDR3 spans 12 residues. With 6 bases clipped from V and 7 bases from J, the junction kept 6 bases outside the gene matches. The CDR3 sequence is CSAGTGTTGYTF. CDR3 DNA: TGCAGTGCCGGGACAGGGACGACTGGCTACACCTTC.

In its sample, this clonotype was seen many times. The rearrangement links TRBV12-3 or TRBV12-4 to TRBJ1-4; the D is unclear. This CDR3 has 16 amino acids. The ends were cut back, 1 base at V and 0 bases at J, with 9 bases in the middle. CDR3 protein: CASSLGFQPTNEKLFF. For the CDR3, the DNA is TGTGCCAGCAGTTTAGGGTTCCAGCCAACTAATGAAAAACTGTTTTTT.

This clonotype appeared many times. The rearrangement uses TRBV3-1 and TRBJ2-5, with TRBD2 identical over 11 bases. Germline V gene data show CDR1 as LGHDT and CDR2 as YNNKEL (reference sequence). The CDR3 extends over 15 amino acids. Trimming cost V 4 bases and J 4 bases; bases outside gene matches: 5. The CDR3 DNA sequence: TGTGCCAGCAGCCCCCCTACTAGCGGGGGAGAGACCCAGTACTTC. Translation gives CASSPPTSGGETQYF.

J is TRBJ2-7 and V is TRBV5-1; 14 bases map to TRBD2. The ends lost 4 bases at V and 3 bases at J; junction bases unmatched: 3. Germline CDR1 SGHRS, CDR2 YFSETQ. This CDR3 is built from 15 residues. In DNA form, the CDR3 reads TGCGCCAGCAGCGATGGGACTAGCGGGGGCTACGAGCAGTACTTC. Its protein product is CASSDGTSGGYEQYF.

In this sample, this clonotype turned up a few times. The chain combines TRBV10-1 with TRBJ2-3; TRBD2 matches at 8 bases. V was clipped by 5 bases and J by 2 bases; unmatched bases: 3. The CDR3 is 14 amino acids. The V gene's germline CDR1 is WNHNN and CDR2 SYGVQD (reference sequence). CDR3 protein: CASSRAGATDTQYF. The CDR3 DNA follows: TGCGCCAGCAGTCGAGCGGGAGCCACAGATACGCAGTATTTT.

Many counts were recorded for this clonotype. The V and J genes are TRBV12-3 or TRBV12-4 and TRBJ2-3; maybe TRBD1 (8 bases). V lost 4 bases to trimming and J lost 3 bases, with 17 bases between them. The CDR3 length is 16 residues. DNA of the CDR3: TGTGCCAGCAGTTCAACCCACAGGGGGGGTACAGATACGCAGTATTTT. Protein product: CASSSTHRGGTDTQYF.